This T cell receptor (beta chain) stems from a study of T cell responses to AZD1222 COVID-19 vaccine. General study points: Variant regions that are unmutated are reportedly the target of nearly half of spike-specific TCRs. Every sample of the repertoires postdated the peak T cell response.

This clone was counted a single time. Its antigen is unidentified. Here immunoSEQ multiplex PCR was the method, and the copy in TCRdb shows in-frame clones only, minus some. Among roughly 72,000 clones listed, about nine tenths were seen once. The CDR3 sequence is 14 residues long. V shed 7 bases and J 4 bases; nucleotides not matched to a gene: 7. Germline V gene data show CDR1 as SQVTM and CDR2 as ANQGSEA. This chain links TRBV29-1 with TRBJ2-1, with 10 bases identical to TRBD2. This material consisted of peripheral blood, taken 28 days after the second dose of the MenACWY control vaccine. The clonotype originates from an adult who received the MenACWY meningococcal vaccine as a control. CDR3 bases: TGCAGCGGGGGATCTAGCGGGGGATACAATGAGCAGTTCTTC. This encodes CSGGSSGGYNEQFF.